This is a list of T cell receptor beta chains from one sample in a study of blood T cells in healthy people across ages. TCRdb reanalysed the 5' RACE reads using MiXCR and keeps one entry per CDR3 protein. The sample lists 800,000 to 900,000 distinct CDR3 sequences, around 68% occurring once. The sequencing sample was made of blood. The receptors were gathered from a man aged 25 to 40 in good health. The CDR3 runs from the conserved cysteine through the conserved F or W. A D gene is named only where the DNA matches it firmly. The size entry is marked missing in some rows and otherwise reads once, few, many or a size class.

j_call,clone_size,v_call,d_call,cdr3_aa,cdr3_nt
TRBJ2-5,NA,TRBV7-3,TRBD2,CASSRLAIFGEQYF,TGTGCCAGCAGCCGACTAGCTATCTTCGGTGAGCAGTACTTC
TRBJ2-4,few,TRBV11-2,NA,CASSQNMGAGEQYF,TGTGCCAGCAGCCAAAACATGGGGGCCGGGGAGCAGTACTTC
TRBJ1-1,NA,TRBV10-3,TRBD1,CAISETPPDRNPFF,TGTGCCATCAGTGAAACCCCCCCGGACAGGAACCCTTTCTTT
TRBJ1-1,NA,TRBV18,TRBD1,CASSHQGPDRAGTEAFF,TGTGCCAGCTCGCACCAGGGTCCCGACAGGGCCGGCACTGAAGCTTTCTTT
TRBJ2-5,NA,TRBV10-3,TRBD1,CAISESSTRPGQVGETQYF,TGTGCCATCAGTGAGTCCTCAACTCGGCCGGGACAGGTGGGAGAGACCCAGTACTTC
TRBJ2-5,few,TRBV5-1,NA,CASSLEAGRETQYF,TGTGCCAGCAGCTTAGAGGCAGGGCGAGAGACCCAGTACTTC
TRBJ2-3,once,TRBV29-1,NA,CSVDQTSTDTQYF,TGCAGCGTTGACCAGACAAGCACAGATACGCAGTATTTT
TRBJ2-7,NA,TRBV20-1,TRBD2,CSAGGVWVYEQYF,TGCAGTGCGGGAGGGGTGTGGGTCTACGAGCAGTACTTC
TRBJ2-3,NA,TRBV29-1,NA,CSVEGLGVSNTQYF,TGCAGCGTTGAGGGCCTTGGGGTATCGAATACGCAGTATTTT
TRBJ2-7,NA,TRBV3-1,NA,CASSQANPGSHEQYF,TGTGCCAGCAGCCAAGCCAACCCAGGTTCCCACGAGCAGTACTTC
TRBJ2-5,NA,TRBV18,NA,CASSRSSQETQYF,TGTGCCAGCTCACGTTCCAGCCAAGAGACCCAGTACTTC
TRBJ1-5,NA,TRBV20-1,TRBD1,CSARDGQDHQPQHF,TGCAGTGCTAGAGATGGACAGGACCATCAGCCCCAGCATTTT
TRBJ2-4,NA,TRBV7-8,TRBD1,CASSLAPFGTGEFREQYF,TGTGCCAGCAGCTTAGCGCCCTTCGGGACAGGGGAATTTAGGGAGCAGTACTTC
TRBJ2-5,NA,TRBV27,NA,CASSPWRAVETQYF,TGCGCCAGCAGTCCCTGGAGGGCGGTGGAGACCCAGTACTTC
TRBJ2-5,NA,TRBV13,TRBD2,CASSHGTSGGAGKTQYF,TGTGCCAGCAGCCATGGGACTAGCGGGGGGGCCGGGAAGACCCAGTACTTC
TRBJ2-4,NA,TRBV25-1,TRBD1,CASSDRGAKNIQYF,TGTGCCAGCAGCGACAGGGGAGCCAAAAACATTCAGTACTTC
TRBJ2-6,NA,TRBV5-1,NA,CASSSQGFASGANVLTF,TGCGCCAGCAGCTCACAGGGTTTTGCCTCTGGGGCCAACGTCCTGACTTTC
TRBJ1-5,NA,TRBV20-1,NA,CGGGTARNQPQHF,TGCGGAGGCGGGACGGCGAGAAATCAGCCCCAGCATTTT
TRBJ2-1,NA,TRBV12-3/TRBV12-4,NA,CASSLGGSYLNEQFF,TGTGCCAGCAGTTTAGGGGGCAGTTATCTCAATGAGCAGTTCTTC
TRBJ1-2,NA,TRBV12-3/TRBV12-4,NA,CASSPPTLSAYYGYTF,TGTGCCAGCAGTCCGCCTACCCTCTCGGCTTACTATGGCTACACCTTC
TRBJ2-7,NA,TRBV28,NA,CASSFEGSGAAYEQYF,TGTGCCAGCAGTTTCGAGGGGAGCGGAGCCGCCTACGAGCAGTACTTC
TRBJ2-3,NA,TRBV29-1,TRBD2,CSAEAGGMNTDTQYF,TGCAGCGCCGAAGCGGGGGGCATGAACACAGATACGCAGTATTTT
TRBJ2-7,NA,TRBV5-1,NA,CASSLAMVVGPSSYEQYF,TGCGCCAGCAGCTTGGCGATGGTGGTAGGGCCGAGCTCCTACGAGCAGTACTTC
TRBJ1-2,NA,TRBV20-1,TRBD1,CSARVQGQTNYGYTF,TGCAGTGCTAGAGTACAGGGGCAAACTAACTATGGCTACACCTTC
TRBJ2-7,NA,TRBV12-3/TRBV12-4,NA,CASSLSGGYYEQYF,TGTGCCAGCAGTTTGAGTGGGGGGTACTACGAGCAGTACTTC
TRBJ2-2,NA,TRBV10-3,NA,CAISTGGRTGELFF,TGTGCCATCAGTACCGGGGGTAGGACCGGGGAGCTGTTTTTT
TRBJ2-7,NA,TRBV5-1,NA,CASSLDRTTYEQYF,TGCGCCAGCAGCTTGGATCGGACCACATACGAGCAGTACTTC
TRBJ2-5,NA,TRBV10-3,TRBD2,CAISEPPGTSGGETQYF,TGTGCCATCAGTGAGCCCCCAGGGACTAGCGGGGGCGAGACCCAGTACTTC
TRBJ2-3,few,TRBV12-3/TRBV12-4,NA,CASRPSTVYTDTQYF,TGTGCCAGCCGACCCTCCACGGTCTACACAGATACGCAGTATTTT
TRBJ2-5,NA,TRBV7-8,NA,CASSLDSSGETQYF,TGTGCCAGCAGCTTAGACTCAAGCGGGGAGACCCAGTACTTC
TRBJ2-3,NA,TRBV9,TRBD1,CASSVVGQGTDTQYF,TGTGCCAGCAGCGTAGTGGGACAGGGGACAGATACGCAGTATTTT
TRBJ2-1,NA,TRBV4-2,TRBD1,CASSQEWQGVSYNEQFF,TGTGCCAGCAGCCAAGAATGGCAGGGGGTTTCCTACAATGAGCAGTTCTTC
TRBJ1-1,NA,TRBV25-1,NA,CASSAGATEAFF,TGTGCCAGCAGTGCAGGCGCCACTGAAGCTTTCTTT
TRBJ2-7,NA,TRBV7-9,NA,CASSLDGQRGYEQYF,TGTGCCAGCAGCTTAGACGGACAGAGAGGGTACGAGCAGTACTTC
TRBJ2-3,once,TRBV4-2,TRBD2,CASSQGLPGGSTDTQYF,TGTGCCAGCAGCCAAGGGTTGCCGGGGGGAAGCACAGATACGCAGTATTTT
TRBJ1-1,once,TRBV14,TRBD1,CASSQDLGQRNTEAFF,TGTGCCAGCAGCCAAGATCTGGGACAGAGGAACACTGAAGCTTTCTTT
TRBJ1-5,NA,TRBV2,NA,CASMGYSNQPQHF,TGTGCCAGCATGGGTTATAGCAATCAGCCCCAGCATTTT
TRBJ2-7,once,TRBV2,NA,CASSGLEGQNEQYF,TGTGCCAGCAGTGGTCTGGAGGGTCAGAACGAGCAGTACTTC
TRBJ2-5,NA,TRBV29-1,NA,CSVRPQETQYF,TGCAGCGTTCGGCCCCAAGAGACCCAGTACTTC
TRBJ1-1,NA,TRBV6-2/TRBV6-3,NA,CASSYGAGLTNTEAFF,TGTGCCAGCAGTTACGGAGCAGGCCTGACGAACACCGAAGCTTTCTTT
TRBJ2-1,NA,TRBV12-3/TRBV12-4,TRBD2,CASSLSRLAGGYNEQFF,TGTGCCAGCAGTTTGAGTAGACTAGCGGGGGGGTACAATGAGCAGTTCTTC
TRBJ2-7,once,TRBV4-2,NA,CASSQTIRDKGRYEQYF,TGTGCCAGCAGCCAGACTATCAGGGACAAGGGGCGCTACGAGCAGTACTTC
TRBJ1-5,NA,TRBV18,NA,CASSPSGEHQPQHF,TGTGCCAGCTCACCATCGGGAGAGCATCAGCCCCAGCATTTT
TRBJ2-5,NA,TRBV5-1,NA,CASSLQGKETQYF,TGCGCCAGCAGCTTACAAGGGAAAGAGACCCAGTACTTC
TRBJ2-7,few,TRBV28,TRBD1,CASSLSGQGYEQYF,TGTGCCAGCAGTTTATCTGGACAGGGCTACGAGCAGTACTTC
TRBJ1-5,few,TRBV20-1,NA,CSARSLGQPQHF,TGCAGTGCAAGATCTTTGGGACAGCCCCAGCATTTT